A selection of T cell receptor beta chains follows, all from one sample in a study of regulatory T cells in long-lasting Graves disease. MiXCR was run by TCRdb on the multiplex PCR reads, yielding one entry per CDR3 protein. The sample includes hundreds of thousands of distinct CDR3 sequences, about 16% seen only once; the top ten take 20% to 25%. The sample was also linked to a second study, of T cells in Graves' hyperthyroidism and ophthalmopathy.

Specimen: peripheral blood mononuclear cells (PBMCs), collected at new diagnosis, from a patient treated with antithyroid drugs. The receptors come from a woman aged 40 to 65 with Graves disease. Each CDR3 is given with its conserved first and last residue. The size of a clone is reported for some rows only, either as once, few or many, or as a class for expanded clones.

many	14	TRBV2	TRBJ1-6	CASRDSSYNSPLHF
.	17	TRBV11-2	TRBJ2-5	CASSSMNYWDTQETQYF
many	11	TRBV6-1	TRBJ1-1	CASMLPTEAFF
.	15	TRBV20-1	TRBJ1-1	CSASGGQFMNTEAFF
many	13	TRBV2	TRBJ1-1	CASKGDLNTEAFF
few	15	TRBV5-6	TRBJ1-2	CASRTTGGHLGGYTF
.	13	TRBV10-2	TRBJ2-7	CASTPGELYEQYF
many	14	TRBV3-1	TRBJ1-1	CAGSQKPLGTEAFF
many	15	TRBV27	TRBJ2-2	CASSLVSGASGELFF
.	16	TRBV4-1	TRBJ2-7	CASSQDRTEPSYEQYF
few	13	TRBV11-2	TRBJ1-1	CASSSSGPTEAFF
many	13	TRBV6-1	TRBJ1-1	CASGYRSNTEAFF